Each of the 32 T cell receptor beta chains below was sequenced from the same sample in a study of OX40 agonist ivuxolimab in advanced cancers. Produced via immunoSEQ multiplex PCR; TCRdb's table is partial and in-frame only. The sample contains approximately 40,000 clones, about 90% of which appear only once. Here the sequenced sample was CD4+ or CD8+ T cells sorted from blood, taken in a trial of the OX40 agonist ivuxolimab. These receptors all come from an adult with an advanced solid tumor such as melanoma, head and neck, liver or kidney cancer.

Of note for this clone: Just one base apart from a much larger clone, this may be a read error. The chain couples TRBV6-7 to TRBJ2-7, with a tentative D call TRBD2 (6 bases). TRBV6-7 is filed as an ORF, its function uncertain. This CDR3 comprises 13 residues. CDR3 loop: CASTIAVPNERYF. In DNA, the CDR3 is TGTGCCAGCACCATAGCGGTTCCAAACGAGCGGTACTTC.

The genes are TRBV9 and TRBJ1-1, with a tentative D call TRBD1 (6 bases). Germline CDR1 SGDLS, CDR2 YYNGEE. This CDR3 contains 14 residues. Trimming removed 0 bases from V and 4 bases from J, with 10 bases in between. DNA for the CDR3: TGTGCCAGCAGCGTAGAAGAGGGGGGCACTGAAGCTTTCTTT. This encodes CASSVEEGGTEAFF.

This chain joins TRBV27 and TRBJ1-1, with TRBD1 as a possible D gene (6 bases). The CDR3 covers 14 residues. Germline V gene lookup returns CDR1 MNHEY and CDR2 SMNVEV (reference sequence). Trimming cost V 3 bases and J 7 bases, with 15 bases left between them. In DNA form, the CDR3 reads TGTGCCAGCAGTTTTTCAGGGGCCTGGAATGAAGCTTTCTTT. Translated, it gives CASSFSGAWNEAFF.

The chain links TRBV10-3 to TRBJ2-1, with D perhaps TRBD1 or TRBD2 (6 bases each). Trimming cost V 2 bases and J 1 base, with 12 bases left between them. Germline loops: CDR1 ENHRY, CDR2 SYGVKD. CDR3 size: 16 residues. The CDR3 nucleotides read TGTGCCATCAGTGAGGGGGGGCGCAGATCCTACAATGAGCAGTTCTTC. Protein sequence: CAISEGGRRSYNEQFF.

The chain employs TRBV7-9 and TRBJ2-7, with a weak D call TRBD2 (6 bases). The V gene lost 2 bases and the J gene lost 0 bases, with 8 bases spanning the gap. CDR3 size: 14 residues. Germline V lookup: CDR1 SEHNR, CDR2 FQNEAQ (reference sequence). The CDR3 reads CASSLSTSSYEQYV. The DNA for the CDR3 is TGTGCCAGCAGCTTATCGACTAGCTCCTACGAGCAGTACGTC.

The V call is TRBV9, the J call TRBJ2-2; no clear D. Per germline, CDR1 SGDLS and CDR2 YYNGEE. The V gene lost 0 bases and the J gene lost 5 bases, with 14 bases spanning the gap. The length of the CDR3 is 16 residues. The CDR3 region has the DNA TGTGCCAGCAGCGTAGTGGCGGTATTAGGAACCGGGGAGCTGTTTTTT. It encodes CASSVVAVLGTGELFF.

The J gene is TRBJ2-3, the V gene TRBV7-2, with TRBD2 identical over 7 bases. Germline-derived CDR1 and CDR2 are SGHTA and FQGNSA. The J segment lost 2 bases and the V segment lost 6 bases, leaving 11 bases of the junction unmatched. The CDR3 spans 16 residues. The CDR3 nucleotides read TGTGCCAGCAGATCGGGGAGGGCCCTGTTCACAGATACGCAGTATTTT. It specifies CASRSGRALFTDTQYF. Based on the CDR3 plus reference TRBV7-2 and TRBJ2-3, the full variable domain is GAGVSQSPSNKVTEKGKDVELRCDPISGHTALYWYRQSLGQGLEFLIYFQGNSAPDKSGLPSDRFSAERTGGSVSTLTIQRTQQEDSAVYLCASRSGRALFTDTQYFGPGTRLTVL.

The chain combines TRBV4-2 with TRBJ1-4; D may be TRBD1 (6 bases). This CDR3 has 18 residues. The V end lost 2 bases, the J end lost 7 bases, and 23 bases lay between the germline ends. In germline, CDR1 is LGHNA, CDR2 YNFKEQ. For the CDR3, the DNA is TGTGCCAGCAGCCAACCTGACAGGACAAAAGGGGATTTTGAAAAACTGTTTTTT. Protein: CASSQPDRTKGDFEKLFF.

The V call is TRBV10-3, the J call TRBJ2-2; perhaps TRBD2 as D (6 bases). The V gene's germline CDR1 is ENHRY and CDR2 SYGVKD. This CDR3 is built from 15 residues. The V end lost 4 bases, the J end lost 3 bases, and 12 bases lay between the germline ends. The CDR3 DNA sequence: TGTGCCATCAGTGGAGGGGTAGCGGACACCGGGGAGCTGTTTTTT. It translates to CAISGGVADTGELFF.

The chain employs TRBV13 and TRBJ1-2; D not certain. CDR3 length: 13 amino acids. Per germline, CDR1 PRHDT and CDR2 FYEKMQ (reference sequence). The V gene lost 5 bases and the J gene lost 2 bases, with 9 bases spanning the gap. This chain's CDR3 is CASSLTRNYGYTF. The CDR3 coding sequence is TGTGCCAGCAGCCTTACAAGGAACTATGGCTACACCTTC.

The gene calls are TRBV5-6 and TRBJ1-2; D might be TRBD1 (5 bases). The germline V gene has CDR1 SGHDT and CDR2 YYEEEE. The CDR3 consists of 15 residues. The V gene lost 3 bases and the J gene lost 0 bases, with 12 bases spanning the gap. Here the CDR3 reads CASSYLGGPNYGYTF. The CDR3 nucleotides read TGTGCCAGCAGCTATCTCGGGGGTCCTAACTATGGCTACACCTTC.

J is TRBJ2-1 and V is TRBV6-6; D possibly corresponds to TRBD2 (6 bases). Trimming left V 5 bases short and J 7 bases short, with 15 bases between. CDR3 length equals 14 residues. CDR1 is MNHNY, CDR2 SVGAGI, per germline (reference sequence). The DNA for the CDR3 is TGTGCCAGCAGTCACCCCCGACTAGGGAATGAGCAGTTCTTC. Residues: CASSHPRLGNEQFF.

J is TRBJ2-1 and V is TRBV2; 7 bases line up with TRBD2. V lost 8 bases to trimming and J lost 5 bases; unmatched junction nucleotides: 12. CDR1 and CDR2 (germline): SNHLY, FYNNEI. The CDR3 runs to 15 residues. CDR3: CASGSSSGLNNEQFF. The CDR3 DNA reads TGTGCCAGCGGCTCGTCTAGCGGACTGAACAATGAGCAGTTCTTC.

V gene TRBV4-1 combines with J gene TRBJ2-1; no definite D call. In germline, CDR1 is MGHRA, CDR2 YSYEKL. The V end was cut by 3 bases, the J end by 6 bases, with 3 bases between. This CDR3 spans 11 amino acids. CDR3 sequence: CASSQGNEQFF. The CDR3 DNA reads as TGCGCCAGCAGCCAGGGCAATGAGCAGTTCTTC.

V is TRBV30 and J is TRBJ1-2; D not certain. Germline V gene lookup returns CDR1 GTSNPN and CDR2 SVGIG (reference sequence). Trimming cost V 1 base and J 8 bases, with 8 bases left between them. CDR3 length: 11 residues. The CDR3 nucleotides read TGTGCCTGGAGTGGACACAAGGGCTACACCTTC. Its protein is CAWSGHKGYTF.

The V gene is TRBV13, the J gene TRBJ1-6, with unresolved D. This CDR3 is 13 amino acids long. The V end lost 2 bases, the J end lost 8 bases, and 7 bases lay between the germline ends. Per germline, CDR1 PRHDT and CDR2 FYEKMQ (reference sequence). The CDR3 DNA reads TGTGCCAGCAGCTTACGCGGCTATTCACCCCTCCACTTT. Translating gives CASSLRGYSPLHF.

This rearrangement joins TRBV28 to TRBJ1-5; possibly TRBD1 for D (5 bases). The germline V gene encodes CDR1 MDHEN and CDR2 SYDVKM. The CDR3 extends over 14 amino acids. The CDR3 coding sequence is TGTGCTTCCGATGGGGGACTCAGCAATCAGCCCCAGCATTTT. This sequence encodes CASDGGLSNQPQHF.

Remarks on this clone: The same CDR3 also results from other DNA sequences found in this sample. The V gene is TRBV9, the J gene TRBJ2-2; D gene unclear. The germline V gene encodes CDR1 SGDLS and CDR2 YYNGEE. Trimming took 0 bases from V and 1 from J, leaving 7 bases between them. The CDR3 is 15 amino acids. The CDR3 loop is CASSVGGLNTGELFF. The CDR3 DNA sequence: TGTGCCAGCAGCGTAGGAGGTTTGAACACCGGGGAGCTGTTTTTT. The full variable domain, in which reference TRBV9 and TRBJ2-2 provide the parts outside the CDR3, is DSGVTQTPKHLITATGQRVTLRCSPRSGDLSVYWYQQSLDQGLQFLIQYYNGEERAKGNILERFSAQQFPDLHSELNLSSLELGDSALYFCASSVGGLNTGELFFGEGSRLTVL.

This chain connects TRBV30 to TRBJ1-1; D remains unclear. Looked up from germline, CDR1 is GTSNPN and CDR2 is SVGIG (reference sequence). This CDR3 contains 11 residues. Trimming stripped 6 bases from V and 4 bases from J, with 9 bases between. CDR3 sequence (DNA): TGTGCCTGCCTATGGGGCACTGAAGCTTTCTTT. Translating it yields CACLWGTEAFF. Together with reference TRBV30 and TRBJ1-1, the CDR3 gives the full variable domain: SQTIHQWPATLVQPVGSPLSLECTVEGTSNPNLYWYRQAAGRGLQLLFYSVGIGQISSEVPQNLSASRPQDRQFILSSKKLLLSDSGFYLCACLWGTEAFFGQGTRLTVV.

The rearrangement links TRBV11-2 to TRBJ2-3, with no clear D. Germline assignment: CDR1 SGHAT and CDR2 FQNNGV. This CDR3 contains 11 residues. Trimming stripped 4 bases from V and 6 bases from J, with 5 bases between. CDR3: CASSSPDTQYF. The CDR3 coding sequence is TGTGCCAGCAGCTCGCCCGATACGCAGTATTTT.

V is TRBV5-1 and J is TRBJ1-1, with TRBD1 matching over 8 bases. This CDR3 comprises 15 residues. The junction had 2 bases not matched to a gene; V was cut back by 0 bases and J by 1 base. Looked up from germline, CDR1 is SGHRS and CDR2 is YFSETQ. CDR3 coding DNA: TGCGCCAGCAGCTTGGACAGGGGGTCGAACACTGAAGCTTTCTTT. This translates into CASSLDRGSNTEAFF.

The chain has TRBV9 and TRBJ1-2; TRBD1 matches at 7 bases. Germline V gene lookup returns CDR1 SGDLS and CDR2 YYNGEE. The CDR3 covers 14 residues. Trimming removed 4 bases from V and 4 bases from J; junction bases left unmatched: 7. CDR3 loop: CASSLGGGSYGYTF. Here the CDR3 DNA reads TGTGCCAGCAGCCTAGGGGGCGGTAGCTATGGCTACACCTTC.

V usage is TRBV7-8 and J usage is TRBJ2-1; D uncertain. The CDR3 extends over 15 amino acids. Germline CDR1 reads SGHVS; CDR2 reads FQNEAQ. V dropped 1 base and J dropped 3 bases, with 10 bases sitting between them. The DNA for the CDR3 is TGTGCCAGCAGCTTAGAACAGAACCTCTACAATGAGCAGTTCTTC. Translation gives CASSLEQNLYNEQFF.

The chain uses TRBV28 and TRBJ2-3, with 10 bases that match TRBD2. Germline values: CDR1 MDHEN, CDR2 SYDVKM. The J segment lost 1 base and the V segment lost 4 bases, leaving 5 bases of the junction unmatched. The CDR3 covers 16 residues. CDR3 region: CASSSSSGSGTDTQYF. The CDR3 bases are TGTGCCAGCAGTTCGTCTAGCGGGAGTGGCACAGATACGCAGTATTTT.

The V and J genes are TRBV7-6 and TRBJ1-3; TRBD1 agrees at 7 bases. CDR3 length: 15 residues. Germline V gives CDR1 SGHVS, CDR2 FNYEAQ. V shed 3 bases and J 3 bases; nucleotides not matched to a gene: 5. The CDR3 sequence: CASSLWAGGGNTIYF. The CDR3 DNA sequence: TGTGCCAGCAGCTTGTGGGCAGGGGGTGGAAACACCATATATTTT.

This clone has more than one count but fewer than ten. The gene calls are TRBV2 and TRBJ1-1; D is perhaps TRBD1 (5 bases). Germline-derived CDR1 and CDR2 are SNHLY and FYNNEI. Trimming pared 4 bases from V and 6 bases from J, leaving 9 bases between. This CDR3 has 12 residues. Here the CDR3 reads CASSGREPEAFF. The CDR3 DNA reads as TGTGCCAGCAGTGGCAGGGAACCTGAAGCTTTCTTT.

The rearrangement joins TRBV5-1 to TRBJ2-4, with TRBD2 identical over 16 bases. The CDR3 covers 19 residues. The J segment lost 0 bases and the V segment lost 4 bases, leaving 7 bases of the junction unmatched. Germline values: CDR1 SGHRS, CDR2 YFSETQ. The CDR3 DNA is TGCGCCAGCAGCCCGGGGGGACTAGCGGGAGGGTTAGCCAAAAACATTCAGTACTTC. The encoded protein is CASSPGGLAGGLAKNIQYF.

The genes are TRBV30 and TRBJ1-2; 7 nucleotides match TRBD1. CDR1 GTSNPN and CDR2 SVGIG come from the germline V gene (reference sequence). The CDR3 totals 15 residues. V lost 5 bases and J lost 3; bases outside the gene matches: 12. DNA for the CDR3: TGTGCCTGGTCTCGGGGAGACAGGGCGGACTATGGCTACACCTTC. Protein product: CAWSRGDRADYGYTF.

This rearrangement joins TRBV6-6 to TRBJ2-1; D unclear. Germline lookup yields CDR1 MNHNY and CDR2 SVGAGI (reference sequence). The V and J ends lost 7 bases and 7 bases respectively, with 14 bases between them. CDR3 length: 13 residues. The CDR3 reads CASKNAYGNEQFF. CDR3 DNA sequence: TGTGCCAGCAAGAACGCCTACGGGAATGAGCAGTTCTTC.

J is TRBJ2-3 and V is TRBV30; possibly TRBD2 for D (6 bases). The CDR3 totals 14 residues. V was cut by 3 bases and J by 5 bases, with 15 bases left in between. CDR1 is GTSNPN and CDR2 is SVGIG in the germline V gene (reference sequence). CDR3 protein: CAWSVQLGGDTQYF. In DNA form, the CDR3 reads TGTGCCTGGAGCGTTCAACTGGGGGGAGATACGCAGTATTTT.

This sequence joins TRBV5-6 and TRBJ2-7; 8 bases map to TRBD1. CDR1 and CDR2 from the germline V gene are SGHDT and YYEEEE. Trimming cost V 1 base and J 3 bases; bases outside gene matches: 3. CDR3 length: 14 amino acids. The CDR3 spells CASSLNRGYYEQYF. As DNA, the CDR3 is TGTGCCAGCAGCTTGAACAGGGGGTACTACGAGCAGTACTTC.

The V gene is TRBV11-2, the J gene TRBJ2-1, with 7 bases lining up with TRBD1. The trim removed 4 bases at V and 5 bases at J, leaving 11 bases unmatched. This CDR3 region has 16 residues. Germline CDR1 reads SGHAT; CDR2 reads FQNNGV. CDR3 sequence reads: CASSYMNRGIHNEQFF. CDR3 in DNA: TGTGCCAGCAGCTATATGAACAGGGGTATACACAATGAGCAGTTCTTC.